A selection of T cell receptor beta chains follows, all from one sample in a study of Graves' ophthalmopathy and Graves' hyperthyroidism. TCRdb passed the multiplex PCR reads through MiXCR, listing each CDR3 protein once. The data contain about 210,000 distinct CDR3 sequences, over 25% of them singletons. Sequencing was performed on peripheral blood. These receptors all come from a man aged 50-59 years with Graves' ophthalmopathy. Each CDR3 is given with its conserved first and last residue. The D gene is left open where the match is weak. Size tells how often a clone was seen (once, few, many) or the class of an expanded clone, and some rows leave it out.

j_gene,v_gene,d_gene,abundance,CDR3aa,CDR3nt
TRBJ2-5,TRBV20-1,TRBD2,many,CSARTGLAGGVKTQYF,TGCAGTGCTAGGACGGGACTAGCGGGAGGGGTAAAGACCCAGTACTTC
TRBJ1-1,TRBV28,TRBD1,many,CASSGTGVTEAFF,TGTGCCAGCAGCGGGACAGGGGTTACTGAAGCTTTCTTT
TRBJ2-7,TRBV11-2,.,many,CASSPIRTYEQYF,TGTGCCAGCAGCCCAATCCGAACGTACGAGCAGTACTTC
TRBJ2-4,TRBV6-2/TRBV6-3,TRBD1,many,CASSNYRGPRNIQYF,TGTGCCAGCAGTAACTACAGGGGGCCCCGGAACATTCAGTACTTC
TRBJ2-7,TRBV10-3,.,many,CAISESGGGASYEQYF,TGTGCCATCAGTGAGTCGGGAGGGGGCGCTTCCTACGAGCAGTACTTC
TRBJ2-5,TRBV29-1,.,many,CSVVSGLQETQYF,TGCAGCGTAGTTTCAGGTCTACAAGAGACCCAGTACTTC
TRBJ1-6,TRBV20-1,.,many,CSGGGRVNSPLHF,TGCAGTGGCGGAGGCAGGGTGAATTCACCCCTCCACTTT
TRBJ2-2,TRBV6-5,.,many,CASSQTGLASGELFF,TGTGCCAGCAGTCAGACGGGGTTGGCTTCCGGGGAGCTGTTTTTT
TRBJ1-2,TRBV2,.,many,CASSAGSYGYTF,TGTGCCAGCAGTGCCGGGTCCTATGGCTACACCTTC
TRBJ2-5,TRBV29-1,.,.,CSVEGLALETQYF,TGCAGCGTTGAAGGGCTAGCCCTAGAGACCCAGTACTTC
TRBJ2-7,TRBV7-9,TRBD1,many,CASSGTAQYEQYF,TGTGCCAGTTCCGGGACAGCTCAATACGAGCAGTACTTC
TRBJ2-2,TRBV6-5,.,many,CASSLTLARPTGELFF,TGTGCCAGCAGTCTAACACTAGCACGACCGACCGGGGAGCTGTTTTTT
TRBJ2-7,TRBV6-5,TRBD1,many,CASSSRDRGDYEQYF,TGTGCCAGCAGTTCCCGGGACAGGGGGGACTACGAGCAGTACTTC
TRBJ2-7,TRBV7-2,TRBD1,.,CASSTAGTAAYEQYF,TGTGCCAGCAGCACCGCCGGGACAGCCGCGTACGAGCAGTACTTC
TRBJ1-2,TRBV24-1,.,many,CATQGLGGYTF,TGTGCCACCCAGGGTCTTGGTGGCTACACCTTC
TRBJ1-6,TRBV27,TRBD1,.,CASSYNNVRGLSYNSPLHF,TGTGCCAGCAGTTATAATAATGTCAGGGGGCTCTCCTATAATTCACCCCTCCACTTT
TRBJ2-7,TRBV10-3,.,many,CAISEPLQGKYEQYF,TGTGCCATCAGTGAGCCCCTACAGGGAAAGTACGAGCAGTACTTC
TRBJ2-7,TRBV15,.,few,CATSRARFPPTSQYF,TGTGCCACCAGCAGAGCCAGGTTCCCCCCTACGTCGCAGTACTTC
TRBJ2-5,TRBV11-2,TRBD2,many,CASSRTSGRARRETQYF,TGTGCCAGCAGCCGGACTAGCGGGAGGGCGAGGCGAGAGACCCAGTACTTC
TRBJ1-1,TRBV6-2/TRBV6-3,.,.,CATVGGGSRRTEAFF,TGTGCCACCGTTGGGGGAGGGTCGCGGAGGACTGAAGCTTTCTTT
TRBJ2-2,TRBV29-1,.,many,CSGILRDTGELFF,TGCAGCGGTATCCTGAGAGACACCGGGGAGCTGTTTTTT
TRBJ1-2,TRBV4-1,.,.,CASSHQQPSKGGYTF,TGCGCCAGCAGCCATCAACAGCCTTCCAAGGGTGGCTACACCTTC
TRBJ1-5,TRBV4-2,.,few,CASSQEVELYSNQPQHF,TGTGCCAGCAGCCAAGAGGTAGAGCTATATAGCAATCAGCCCCAGCATTTT
TRBJ2-7,TRBV5-1,.,many,CASRGLNTYEQYF,TGCGCCAGCAGGGGACTTAATACCTACGAGCAGTACTTC
TRBJ2-7,TRBV29-1,.,many,CSVELSYEQYF,TGCAGCGTTGAACTGAGCTACGAGCAGTACTTC
TRBJ1-2,TRBV6-2/TRBV6-3,TRBD1,.,CASSTPWDRDGYTF,TGTGCCAGCAGCACCCCATGGGACAGGGATGGCTACACCTTC
TRBJ2-2,TRBV18,.,.,CASSPSGYSYTGELFF,TGTGCCAGCTCACCATCGGGCTACTCCTACACCGGGGAGCTGTTTTTT
TRBJ2-7,TRBV25-1,.,many,CASTGHGYGPYEQYF,TGTGCCAGCACTGGACATGGGTACGGGCCCTACGAGCAGTACTTC
TRBJ1-1,TRBV11-2,.,many,CASSLEMGMNTEAFF,TGTGCCAGCAGCTTAGAAATGGGGATGAACACTGAAGCTTTCTTT
TRBJ1-1,TRBV6-1,.,.,CASTFLTQTPDTEAFF,TGTGCCAGCACCTTTTTGACACAAACACCGGACACTGAAGCTTTCTTT
TRBJ1-5,TRBV6-2/TRBV6-3,.,many,CASSYGAWYQPQHF,TGTGCCAGCAGTTACGGGGCATGGTATCAGCCCCAGCATTTT
TRBJ2-2,TRBV27,.,many,CASTRHRPNTGELFF,TGTGCCAGCACCAGACACCGACCGAACACCGGGGAGCTGTTTTTT
TRBJ2-7,TRBV20-1,.,.,CSAGGRTDSYEQYF,TGCAGTGCGGGGGGTAGGACAGACTCCTACGAGCAGTACTTC
TRBJ2-7,TRBV5-1,.,many,CASSLDRPPYEQYF,TGCGCCAGCAGCTTGGACAGGCCACCCTACGAGCAGTACTTC
TRBJ2-7,TRBV15,TRBD1,many,CATSSTGTGPEQYF,TGTGCCACCAGCAGCACCGGGACAGGGCCCGAGCAGTACTTC
TRBJ1-1,TRBV7-6,.,.,CASSLRSQGHEAFF,TGTGCCAGCAGCTTACGATCACAGGGACATGAAGCTTTCTTT
TRBJ2-5,TRBV11-2,TRBD1,many,CASTQWDRSETQYF,TGTGCCAGCACCCAATGGGACAGATCAGAGACCCAGTACTTC
TRBJ2-7,TRBV2,.,many,CASSVASYEQYF,TGTGCCAGCAGTGTAGCGTCCTACGAGCAGTACTTC
TRBJ1-6,TRBV6-5,.,many,CASSYGGGESNSPLHF,TGTGCCAGCAGTTACGGGGGCGGGGAATCTAATTCACCCCTCCACTTT
TRBJ2-5,TRBV7-2,TRBD2,many,CASSTLASGRQEETQYF,TGTGCCAGCAGTACCCTGGCTAGCGGGAGACAAGAAGAGACCCAGTACTTC
TRBJ2-5,TRBV20-1,.,many,CSARHGRETQYF,TGCAGTGCTAGGCACGGTCGGGAGACCCAGTACTTC
TRBJ1-1,TRBV7-2,TRBD1,many,CASSATGGGNTEAFF,TGTGCCAGCAGCGCAACAGGGGGGGGGAACACTGAAGCTTTCTTT
TRBJ1-1,TRBV20-1,.,.,CSARSPNEAFF,TGCAGTGCTAGAAGCCCGAATGAAGCTTTCTTT
TRBJ2-7,TRBV6-5,.,few,CASSYTELTYEQYF,TGTGCCAGCAGTTACACCGAACTCACCTACGAGCAGTACTTC
TRBJ2-4,TRBV6-2/TRBV6-3,.,.,CASSIGISAKNIQYF,TGTGCCAGCTCCATCGGGATATCGGCCAAAAACATTCAGTACTTC
TRBJ1-2,TRBV20-1,.,many,CSARDPNRESINYGYTF,TGCAGTGCTAGAGATCCGAACAGGGAAAGTATTAACTATGGCTACACCTTC
TRBJ1-5,TRBV28,.,many,CASTQESRTQHF,TGTGCCAGCACCCAGGAAAGTAGGACCCAGCATTTT
TRBJ2-5,TRBV6-5,.,few,CASTRDGQETQYF,TGTGCCAGCACCCGGGACGGTCAAGAGACCCAGTACTTC
TRBJ2-2,TRBV14,.,many,CASSPRGKPNTGELFF,TGTGCCAGCAGCCCGAGGGGGAAACCCAACACCGGGGAGCTGTTTTTT
TRBJ2-2,TRBV27,.,.,CASSLWSLGTNTGELFF,TGTGCCAGCAGTTTATGGAGTTTGGGCACGAACACCGGGGAGCTGTTTTTT
TRBJ2-7,TRBV28,.,many,CASSLIPGEQYF,TGTGCCAGCAGTTTAATCCCAGGGGAGCAGTACTTC
TRBJ1-1,TRBV6-1,TRBD1,.,CASSGPGQANTEAFF,TGTGCCAGCAGTGGACCCGGACAGGCGAACACTGAAGCTTTCTTT